The source of this T cell receptor (beta chain) is a study of blood T cell repertoires in COVID-19. Study background: Sources were T cells, B-cell-depleted T cells, or PBMCs; the material itself was cDNA or gDNA.

Losses at the gene ends were 3 bases for V and 4 bases for J; bases not matched to a gene: 6. CDR1 and CDR2 from the germline V gene are MDHEN and SYDVKM. The length of the CDR3 is 15 residues. Here immunoSEQ multiplex PCR was the method, and the copy in TCRdb shows in-frame clones only, minus some. The sample lists approximately 97,000 clones, around 87% occurring once. This clone has only one observation. The receptor was derived from a man aged 45-65 years with active or convalescent COVID-19. Material for sequencing was peripheral blood. The chain uses TRBV28 and TRBJ2-3; 8 bases are shared with TRBD2. The CDR3 DNA is TGTGCCAGCAGTTTGGGCGGGGGGAGGTCAGATACGCAGTATTTT. Its translation is CASSLGGGRSDTQYF.